The 13 T cell receptor beta chains listed next were all sequenced from one sample in a study of spatial heterogeneity in lung cancer. TCRdb processed the 5' RACE reads anew with MiXCR; each CDR3 protein has one entry. The sample has approximately 12,000 distinct CDR3 sequences; 5.5% to 7.5% are singletons. Described time point: sample taken at primary tumor resection. Whole RNA obtained from tumor, nontumor lung or frozen PBMC underwent sequencing without sorting. Sequences were derived from normal lung tissue next to the tumor, sampled at surgery. All receptors come from a male donor with early-stage non-small cell lung cancer.

This clonotype was seen repeatedly, ten times or more. The J gene is TRBJ1-6, the V gene TRBV5-5; D unclear. The CDR3 sequence is 14 residues long. Trimming took 0 bases from V and 6 from J, leaving 7 bases between them. CDR1 and CDR2 from the germline V gene are SGHKS and YYEKEE (reference sequence). In DNA form, the CDR3 reads TGTGCCAGCAGCTTGGGCCTGGGTAATTCACCCCTCCACTTT. Amino acid sequence: CASSLGLGNSPLHF.

This clonotype showed up many times. The chain links TRBV29-1 to TRBJ1-4; possibly TRBD1 for D (5 bases). The germline V and J ends were trimmed by 7 bases and 5 bases, with 17 bases remaining between them. Germline values: CDR1 SQVTM, CDR2 ANQGSEA. CDR3 length: 14 amino acids. DNA for the CDR3: TGCAGCGCCCCCCTGACAGTGGGCAATGAAAAACTGTTTTTT. Its protein is CSAPLTVGNEKLFF.

V usage is TRBV6-5 and J usage is TRBJ1-3; D ambiguous. Germline V gene lookup returns CDR1 MNHEY and CDR2 SVGAGI. V lost 2 bases, J lost 2 bases, and 13 bases lay in between. This CDR3 comprises 16 residues. The DNA for the CDR3 is TGTGCCAGCAGTTACGTGGGCCAAGATACTGGAAACACCATATATTTT. Translated, it gives CASSYVGQDTGNTIYF.

This clonotype was found many times. This sequence joins TRBV10-3 and TRBJ2-1; 10 bases map to TRBD2. The germline gives CDR1 ENHRY, CDR2 SYGVKD. Trimming cost V 5 bases and J 0 bases; bases outside gene matches: 10. The CDR3 has 18 amino acids. The CDR3 loop reads CAISRTSGAQSSYNEQFF. DNA of the CDR3: TGTGCCATCAGTAGGACTAGCGGTGCCCAAAGCTCCTACAATGAGCAGTTCTTC.

This clonotype occurred many times. DNA of the CDR3: TGCGCCAGCAGCCAAACACAGGGGTACTACACCTTC. As protein: CASSQTQGYYTF. The chain recombines TRBV4-3 with TRBJ1-2, with 7 bases lining up with TRBD1. The V gene's germline CDR1 is LGHNA and CDR2 YSLEER. The ends lost 2 bases at V and 10 bases at J; junction bases unmatched: 4. The CDR3 totals 12 residues.

Many counts were recorded for this clonotype. The chain joins TRBV4-2 to TRBJ2-2; the D call may be TRBD1 or TRBD2 (5 bases each). The CDR3 sequence is 16 residues long. Germline CDR1 is LGHNA and CDR2 is YNFKEQ. V lost 4 bases to trimming and J lost 3 bases, with 15 bases between them. The CDR3 DNA is TGTGCCAGCAGCCCCCCGCCAGGGAGCGACACCGGGGAGCTGTTTTTT. This sequence encodes CASSPPPGSDTGELFF.

This clonotype turned up a few times. This sequence joins TRBV6-2 or TRBV6-3 and TRBJ2-5, with D unclear. The V gene's germline CDR1 is MNHEY and CDR2 SVGEGT. Deletions cut 2 bases from V and 5 bases from J, with 15 bases between. The CDR3 is made up of 15 amino acids. The CDR3 is CASSYRSTGRETQYF. CDR3 nucleotides: TGTGCCAGCAGTTACCGATCGACCGGCCGGGAGACCCAGTACTTC.

There are a few counts of this clonotype. The chain combines TRBV27 with TRBJ2-7, with 12 bases aligning to TRBD1. The CDR3 has 16 amino acids. V shed 3 bases, J shed 6 bases, and the junction held 9 bases outside the gene matches. The germline V gene encodes CDR1 MNHEY and CDR2 SMNVEV (reference sequence). CDR3: CASSFSPGQGAGEQYF. The CDR3, as DNA: TGTGCCAGCAGTTTCTCCCCGGGACAGGGGGCAGGCGAGCAGTACTTC.

This clonotype was seen repeatedly, ten times or more. The CDR3 nucleotides are TGCAGTTCTCGGGGGGCGGATGAAAAACTGTTTTTT. Translation gives CSSRGADEKLFF. This chain links TRBV29-1 with TRBJ1-4; D perhaps matches TRBD1 (6 bases). This CDR3 spans 12 amino acids. Germline CDR1 is SQVTM and CDR2 is ANQGSEA.

This clonotype was counted ten times or more. The CDR3 DNA is TGCGCCAGCAGCTTCCGGGACACCGGGGAGCTGTTTTTT. Translating gives CASSFRDTGELFF. The chain has TRBV5-1 and TRBJ2-2; D remains unclear. Per germline, CDR1 SGHRS and CDR2 YFSETQ. With 2 bases removed from V and 3 bases from J, the gap between germline ends came to 5 bases. This CDR3 is built from 13 residues.

At least ten counts were recorded for this clonotype. The rearrangement joins TRBV4-1 to TRBJ2-7, with D unclear. CDR1 and CDR2 (germline): MGHRA, YSYEKL. The V gene lost 0 bases and the J gene lost 3 bases, with 9 bases spanning the gap. This CDR3 region has 14 residues. The CDR3: CASSQEGQSYEQYF. In nucleotides, the CDR3 is TGCGCCAGCAGCCAAGAAGGGCAGAGCTACGAGCAGTACTTC.

This clonotype was detected a few times. This sequence joins TRBV30 and TRBJ1-1, with D perhaps matching TRBD1 (5 bases). Germline V gene lookup returns CDR1 GTSNPN and CDR2 SVGIG (reference sequence). Between the trimmed V and J ends, which lost 0 bases and 1 base, there was a span of 9 bases. This CDR3 contains 14 residues. In DNA, the CDR3 is TGTGCCTGGAGTGTATACACAGGGAACACTGAAGCTTTCTTT. Translating gives CAWSVYTGNTEAFF.

This clonotype was seen ten or more times. This chain connects TRBV27 to TRBJ1-2; D not resolved. V was cut by 0 bases and J by 7 bases, with 15 bases left in between. CDR1 MNHEY and CDR2 SMNVEV come from the germline V gene (reference sequence). The CDR3 has 15 amino acids. The CDR3 bases are TGTGCCAGCAGTTTATCGATAAATACGGCGGTTGGCTACACCTTC. Its translation is CASSLSINTAVGYTF.